The sequence of this TCR beta chain was determined in a study of T cell responses to AZD1222 COVID-19 vaccine. The repertoire was sequenced with immunoSEQ multiplex PCR; TCRdb's copy has only in-frame clones and lacks some. The data hold tens of thousands of clones, with approximately 90% observed a single time. V gave up 0 bases and J gave up 4 bases, with 16 bases separating them. Germline CDR1 and CDR2: LGHDT and YNNKEL (reference sequence). This CDR3 is built from 16 residues. This specimen was peripheral blood, taken 28 days after the second AZD1222 dose. The chain combines TRBV3-1 (or the pseudogene TRBV3-2) with TRBJ2-7; D possibly corresponds to TRBD2 (6 bases). The clonotype was recovered from an adult who received the AZD1222 COVID-19 vaccine. The CDR3 DNA reads TGTGCCAGCAGCCAAGATAGGCGGGGAGGCCTTTACGAGCAGTACTTC. Translated: CASSQDRRGGLYEQYF.